This TCR beta chain was captured in a study of control samples from healthy donors and cancer patients (dated by TCRdb to the early 2020s). Clipping removes 10 bases from V and 4 bases from J, with 4 as the unmatched junction base count. The CDR3 runs 14 residues from the cysteine to the phenylalanine. Of the read, only the CDR3 DNA is kept; its 42 bases are in frame from base 1. CDR1 and CDR2 (MNHEY, SVGAGI) derive from the germline V gene. About this clone itself: No antigen is known for it. Per-base qualities were not stored, and no clone one base away is much larger.

The library came from the immunoSEQ multiplex PCR assay. Not all clones reach the TCRdb copy of this immuneACCESS table, which keeps in-frame sequences only. Checked studies attribute under half of the gap to unresolved V genes and leave the rest unexplained. A total of about 160,000 clones appear in this sample, around 96% of them only once. The ten largest make up 1% of the sample. The rearranged chain carries TRBV6-5 and TRBJ2-5, with TRBD2 matching 15 junction bases. The sequence derives from a woman aged 25 to 39 in good health. The sample comprised blood. The DNA is as follows: TGTGCCACCTCGGGACTAGCGGGAGGAGAGACCCAGTACTTC. It is translated as CATSGLAGGETQYF.